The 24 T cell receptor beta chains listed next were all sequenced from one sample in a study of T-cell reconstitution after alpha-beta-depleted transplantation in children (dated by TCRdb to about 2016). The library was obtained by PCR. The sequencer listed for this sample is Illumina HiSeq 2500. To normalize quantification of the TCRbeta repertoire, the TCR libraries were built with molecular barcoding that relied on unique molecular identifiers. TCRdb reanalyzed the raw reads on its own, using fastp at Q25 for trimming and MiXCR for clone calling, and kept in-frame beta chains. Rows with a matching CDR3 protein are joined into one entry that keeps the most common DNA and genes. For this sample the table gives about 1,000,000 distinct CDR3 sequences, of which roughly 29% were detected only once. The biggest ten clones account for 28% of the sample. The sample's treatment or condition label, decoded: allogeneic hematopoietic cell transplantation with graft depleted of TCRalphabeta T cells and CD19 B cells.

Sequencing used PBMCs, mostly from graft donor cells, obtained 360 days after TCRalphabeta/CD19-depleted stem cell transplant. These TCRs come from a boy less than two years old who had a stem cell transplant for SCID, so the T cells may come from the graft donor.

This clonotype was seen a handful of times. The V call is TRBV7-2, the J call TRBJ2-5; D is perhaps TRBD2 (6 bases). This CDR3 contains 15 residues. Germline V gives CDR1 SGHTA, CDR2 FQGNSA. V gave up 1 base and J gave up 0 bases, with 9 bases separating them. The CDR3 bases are TGTGCCAGCAGCTTAGGGGGGGAGTACCAAGAGACCCAGTACTTC. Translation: CASSLGGEYQETQYF.

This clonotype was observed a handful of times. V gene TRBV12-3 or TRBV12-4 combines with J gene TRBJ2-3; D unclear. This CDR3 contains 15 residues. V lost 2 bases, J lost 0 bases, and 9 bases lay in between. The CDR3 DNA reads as TGTGCCAGCAGTTTATGGTCCGGGAGCACAGATACGCAGTATTTT. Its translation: CASSLWSGSTDTQYF.

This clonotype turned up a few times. The DNA for the CDR3 is TGCGCCAGCAGCGGCGGGGGAGACAATGAGCAGTTCTTC. It yields the protein CASSGGGDNEQFF. The chain joins TRBV5-1 to TRBJ2-1; 7 positions agree with TRBD2. Germline V gene lookup returns CDR1 SGHRS and CDR2 YFSETQ. V shed 4 bases and J 5 bases; nucleotides not matched to a gene: 3. The CDR3 is made up of 13 amino acids.

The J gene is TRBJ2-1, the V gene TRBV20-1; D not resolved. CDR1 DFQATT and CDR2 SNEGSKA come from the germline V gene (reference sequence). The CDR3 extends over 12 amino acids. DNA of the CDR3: TGCCCCCCGCAGTTCTCCTACAATGAGCAGTTCTTC. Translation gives CPPQFSYNEQFF.

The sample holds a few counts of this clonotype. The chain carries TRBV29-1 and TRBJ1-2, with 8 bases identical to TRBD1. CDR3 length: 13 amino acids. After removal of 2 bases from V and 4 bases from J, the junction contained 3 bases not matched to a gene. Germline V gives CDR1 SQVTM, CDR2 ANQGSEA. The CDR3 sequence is CSVERDRFYGYTF. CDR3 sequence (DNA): TGCAGCGTTGAAAGGGACAGGTTCTATGGCTACACCTTC.

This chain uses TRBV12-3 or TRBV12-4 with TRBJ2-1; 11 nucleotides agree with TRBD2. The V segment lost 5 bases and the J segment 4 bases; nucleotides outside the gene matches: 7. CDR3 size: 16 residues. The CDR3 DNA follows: TGTGCCAGCAGTCTGTTAGCGGGGGGGGTATACAATGAGCAGTTCTTC. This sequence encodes CASSLLAGGVYNEQFF.

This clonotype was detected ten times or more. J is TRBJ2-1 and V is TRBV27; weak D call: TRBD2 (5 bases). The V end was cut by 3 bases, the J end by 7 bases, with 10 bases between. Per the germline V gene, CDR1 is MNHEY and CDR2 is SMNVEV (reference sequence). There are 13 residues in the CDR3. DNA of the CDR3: TGTGCCAGCAGTTTTCGGGGTGAAAATGAGCAGTTCTTC. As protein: CASSFRGENEQFF.

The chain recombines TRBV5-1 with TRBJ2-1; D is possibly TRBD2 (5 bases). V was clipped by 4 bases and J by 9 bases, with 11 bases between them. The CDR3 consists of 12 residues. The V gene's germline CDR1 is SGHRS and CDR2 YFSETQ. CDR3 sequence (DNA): TGCGCCAGCAGCCCCCTGGGGAGTGAGCAGTTCTTC. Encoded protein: CASSPLGSEQFF. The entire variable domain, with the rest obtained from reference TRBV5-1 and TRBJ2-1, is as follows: KAGVTQTPRYLIKTRGQQVTLSCSPISGHRSVSWYQQTPGQGLQFLFEYFSETQRNKGNFPGRFSGRQFSNSRSEMNVSTLELGDSALYLCASSPLGSEQFFGPGTRLTVL.

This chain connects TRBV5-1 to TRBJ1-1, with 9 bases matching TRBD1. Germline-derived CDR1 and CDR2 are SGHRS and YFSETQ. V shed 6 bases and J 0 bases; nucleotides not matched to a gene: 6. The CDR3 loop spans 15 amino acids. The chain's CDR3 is CASTLQGALNTEAFF. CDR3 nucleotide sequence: TGCGCCAGCACCCTACAGGGGGCCCTGAACACTGAAGCTTTCTTT.

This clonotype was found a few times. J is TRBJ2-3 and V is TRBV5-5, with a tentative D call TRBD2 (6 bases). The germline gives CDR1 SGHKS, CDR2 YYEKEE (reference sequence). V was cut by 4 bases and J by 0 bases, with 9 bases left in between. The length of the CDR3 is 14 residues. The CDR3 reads CASSTTSSTDTQYF. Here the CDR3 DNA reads TGTGCCAGCAGCACGACTAGTAGCACAGATACGCAGTATTTT. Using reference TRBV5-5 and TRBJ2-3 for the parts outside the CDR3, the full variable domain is DAGVTQSPTHLIKTRGQQVTLRCSPISGHKSVSWYQQVLGQGPQFIFQYYEKEERGRGNFPDRFSARQFPNYSSELNVNALLLGDSALYLCASSTTSSTDTQYFGPGTRLTVL.

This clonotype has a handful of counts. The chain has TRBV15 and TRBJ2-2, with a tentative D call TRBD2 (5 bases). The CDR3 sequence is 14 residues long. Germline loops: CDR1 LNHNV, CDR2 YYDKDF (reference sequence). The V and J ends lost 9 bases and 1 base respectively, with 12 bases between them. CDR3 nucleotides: TGTGCCACTAACGCCGGGGAGAACACCGGGGAGCTGTTTTTT. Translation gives CATNAGENTGELFF.

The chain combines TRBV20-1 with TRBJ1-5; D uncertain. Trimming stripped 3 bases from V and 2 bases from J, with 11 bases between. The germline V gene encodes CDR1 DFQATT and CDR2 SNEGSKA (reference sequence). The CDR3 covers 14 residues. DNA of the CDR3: TGCAGTGCTAGTCTGCCCGTGGGCAATCAGCCCCAGCATTTT. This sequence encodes CSASLPVGNQPQHF.

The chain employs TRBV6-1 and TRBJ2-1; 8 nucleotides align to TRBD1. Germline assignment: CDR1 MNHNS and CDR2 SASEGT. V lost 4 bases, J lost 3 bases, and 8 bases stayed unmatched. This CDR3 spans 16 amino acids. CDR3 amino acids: CASSGFDRGVYNEQFF. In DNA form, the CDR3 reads TGTGCCAGCAGTGGGTTTGACAGGGGCGTCTACAATGAGCAGTTCTTC.

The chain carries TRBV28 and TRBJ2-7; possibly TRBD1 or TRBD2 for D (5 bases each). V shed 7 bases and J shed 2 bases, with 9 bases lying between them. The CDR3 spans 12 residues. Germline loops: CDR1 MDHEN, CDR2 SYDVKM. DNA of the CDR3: TGTGCCAGCACGAGAGGGGCCTACGAGCAGTACTTC. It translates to CASTRGAYEQYF.

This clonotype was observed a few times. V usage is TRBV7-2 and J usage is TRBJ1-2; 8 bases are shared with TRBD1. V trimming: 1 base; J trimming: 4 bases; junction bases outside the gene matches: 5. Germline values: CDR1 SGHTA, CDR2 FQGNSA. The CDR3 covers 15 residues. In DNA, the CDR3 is TGTGCCAGCAGCTTAGGGAAGGGACAGGTCTATGGCTACACCTTC. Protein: CASSLGKGQVYGYTF.

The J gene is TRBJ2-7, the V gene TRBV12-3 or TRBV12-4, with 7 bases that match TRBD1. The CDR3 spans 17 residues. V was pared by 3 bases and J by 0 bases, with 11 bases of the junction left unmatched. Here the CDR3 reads CASSFTLQRDSSYEQYF. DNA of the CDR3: TGTGCCAGCAGTTTTACCCTCCAGAGGGACAGCTCCTACGAGCAGTACTTC.

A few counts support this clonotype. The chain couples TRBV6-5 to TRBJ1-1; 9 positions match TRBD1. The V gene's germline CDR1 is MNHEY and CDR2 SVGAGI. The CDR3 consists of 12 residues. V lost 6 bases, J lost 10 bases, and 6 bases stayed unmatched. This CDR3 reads CASSRQTGGAFF. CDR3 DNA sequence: TGTGCCAGCAGCCGCCAGACAGGGGGAGCTTTCTTT.

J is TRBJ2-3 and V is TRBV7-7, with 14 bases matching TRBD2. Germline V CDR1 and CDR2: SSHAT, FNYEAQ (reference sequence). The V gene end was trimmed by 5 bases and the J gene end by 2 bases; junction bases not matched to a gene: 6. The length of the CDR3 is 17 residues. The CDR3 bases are TGTGCCAGCAGCCCCGGACTAGCGGGGGGCTACACAGATACGCAGTATTTT. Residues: CASSPGLAGGYTDTQYF.

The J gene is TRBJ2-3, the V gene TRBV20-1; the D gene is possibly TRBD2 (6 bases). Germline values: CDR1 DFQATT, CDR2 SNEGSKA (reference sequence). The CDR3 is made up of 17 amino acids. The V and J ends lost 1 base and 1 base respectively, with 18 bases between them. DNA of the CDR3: TGCAGTGCTAGAGCCCCCCCGGAGGGCCCCGGCACAGATACGCAGTATTTT. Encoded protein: CSARAPPEGPGTDTQYF.

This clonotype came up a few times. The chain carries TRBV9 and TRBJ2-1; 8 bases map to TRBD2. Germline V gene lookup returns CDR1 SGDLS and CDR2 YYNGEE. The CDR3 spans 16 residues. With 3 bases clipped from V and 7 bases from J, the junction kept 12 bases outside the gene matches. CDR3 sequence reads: CASSASSGGPWNEQFF. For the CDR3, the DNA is TGTGCCAGCAGCGCCTCCTCGGGGGGGCCTTGGAATGAGCAGTTCTTC.

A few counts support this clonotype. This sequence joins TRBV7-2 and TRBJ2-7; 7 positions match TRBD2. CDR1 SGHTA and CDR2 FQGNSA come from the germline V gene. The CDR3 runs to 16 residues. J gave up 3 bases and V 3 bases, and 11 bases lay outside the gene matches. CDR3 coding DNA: TGTGCCAGCAGCTTTAGGCCCCAGCGGGACGGCTACGAGCAGTACTTC. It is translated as CASSFRPQRDGYEQYF.

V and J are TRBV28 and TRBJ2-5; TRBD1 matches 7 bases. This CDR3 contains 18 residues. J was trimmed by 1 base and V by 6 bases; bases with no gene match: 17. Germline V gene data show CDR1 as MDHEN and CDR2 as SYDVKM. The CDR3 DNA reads TGTGCCAGCAGCCCCTTGGCCGACAGGGCCAACCTCCAAGAGACCCAGTACTTC. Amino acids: CASSPLADRANLQETQYF. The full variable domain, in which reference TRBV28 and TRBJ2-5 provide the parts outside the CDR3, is DVKVTQSSRYLVKRTGEKVFLECVQDMDHENMFWYRQDPGLGLRLIYFSYDVKMKEKGDIPEGYSVSREKKERFSLILESASTNQTSMYLCASSPLADRANLQETQYFGPGTRLLVL.

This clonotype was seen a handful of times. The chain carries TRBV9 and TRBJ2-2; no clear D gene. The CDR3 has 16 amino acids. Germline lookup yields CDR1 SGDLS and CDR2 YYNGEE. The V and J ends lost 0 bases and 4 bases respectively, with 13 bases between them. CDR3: CASSVGTRSVTGELFF. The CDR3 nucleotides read TGTGCCAGCAGCGTAGGGACCAGATCGGTCACCGGGGAGCTGTTTTTT.

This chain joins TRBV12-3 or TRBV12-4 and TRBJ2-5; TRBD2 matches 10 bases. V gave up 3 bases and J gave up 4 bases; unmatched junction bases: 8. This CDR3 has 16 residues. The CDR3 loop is CASSFRSGGAGETQYF. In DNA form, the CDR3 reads TGTGCCAGCAGTTTTCGAAGCGGGGGGGCCGGAGAGACCCAGTACTTC.